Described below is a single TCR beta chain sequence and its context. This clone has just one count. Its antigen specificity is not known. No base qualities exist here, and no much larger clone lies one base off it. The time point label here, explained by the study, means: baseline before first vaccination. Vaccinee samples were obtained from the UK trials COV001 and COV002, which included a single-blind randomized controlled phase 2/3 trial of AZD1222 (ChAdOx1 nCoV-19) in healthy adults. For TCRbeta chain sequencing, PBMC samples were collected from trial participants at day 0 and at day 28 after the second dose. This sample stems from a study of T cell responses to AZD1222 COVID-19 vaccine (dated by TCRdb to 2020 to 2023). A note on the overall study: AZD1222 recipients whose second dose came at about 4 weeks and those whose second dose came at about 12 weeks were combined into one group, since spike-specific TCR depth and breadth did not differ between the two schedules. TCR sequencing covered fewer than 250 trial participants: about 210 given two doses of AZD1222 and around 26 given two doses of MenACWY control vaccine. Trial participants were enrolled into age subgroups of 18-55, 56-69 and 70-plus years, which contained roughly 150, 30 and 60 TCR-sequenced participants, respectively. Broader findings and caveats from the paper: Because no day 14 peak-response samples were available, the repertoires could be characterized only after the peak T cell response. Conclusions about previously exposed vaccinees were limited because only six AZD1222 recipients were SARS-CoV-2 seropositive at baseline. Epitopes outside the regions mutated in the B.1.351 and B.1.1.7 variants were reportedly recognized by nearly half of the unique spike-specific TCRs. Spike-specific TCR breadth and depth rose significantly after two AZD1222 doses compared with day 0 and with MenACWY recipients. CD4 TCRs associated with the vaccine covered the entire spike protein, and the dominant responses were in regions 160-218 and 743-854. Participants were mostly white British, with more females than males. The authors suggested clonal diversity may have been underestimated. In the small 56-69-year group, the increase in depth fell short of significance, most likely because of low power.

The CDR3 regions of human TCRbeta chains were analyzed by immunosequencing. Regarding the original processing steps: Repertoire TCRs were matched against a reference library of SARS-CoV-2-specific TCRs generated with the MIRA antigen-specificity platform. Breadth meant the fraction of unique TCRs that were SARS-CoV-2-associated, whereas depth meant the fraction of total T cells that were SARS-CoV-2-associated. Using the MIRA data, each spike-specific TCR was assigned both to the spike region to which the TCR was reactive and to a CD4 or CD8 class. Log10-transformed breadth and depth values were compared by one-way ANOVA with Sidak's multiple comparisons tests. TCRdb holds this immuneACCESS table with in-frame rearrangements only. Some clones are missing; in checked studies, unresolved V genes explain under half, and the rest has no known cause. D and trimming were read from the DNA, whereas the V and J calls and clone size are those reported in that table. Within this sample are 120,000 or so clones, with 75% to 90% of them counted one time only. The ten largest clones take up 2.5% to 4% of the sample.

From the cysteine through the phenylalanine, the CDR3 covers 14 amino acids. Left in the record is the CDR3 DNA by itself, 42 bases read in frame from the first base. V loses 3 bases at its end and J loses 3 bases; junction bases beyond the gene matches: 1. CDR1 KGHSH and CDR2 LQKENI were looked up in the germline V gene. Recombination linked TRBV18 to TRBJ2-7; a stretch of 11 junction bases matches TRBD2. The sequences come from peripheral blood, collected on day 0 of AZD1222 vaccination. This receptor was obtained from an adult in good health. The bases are TGTGCCAGCTCACCCGGACTAGCGGGCTACGAGCAGTACTTC. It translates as CASSPGLAGYEQYF.